This T cell receptor beta chain was identified in a study of blood T cell repertoires in COVID-19. Study details: Acute and convalescent COVID-19 specimens originated in the United States, Italy and Spain. Sources were T cells, B-cell-depleted T cells, or PBMCs; the material itself was cDNA or gDNA.

The study drew participants aged about 18 to 95 years from some 23 US areas. This CDR3 comprises 17 residues. V lost 0 bases and J lost 4, with 16 bases in between. Germline V gene sequence: CDR1 SGHRS, CDR2 YFSETQ. In the original analysis: Researchers report that nucleated cell counts were estimated from reference gene primer amplification. TCRdb's copy holds only in-frame clones and misses some; the assay was immunoSEQ multiplex PCR. The D gene and trimming were derived from the DNA, and the V and J assignments and clone size from that table. The table records 200,000 to 300,000 clones, roughly 91% of them present only once.

The material sequenced was PBMCs or T cells enriched from blood (not recorded which). The receptor's source is a man aged 40-49 years who had recovered from COVID-19. V usage is TRBV5-1 and J usage is TRBJ2-2; perhaps TRBD1 as D (5 bases). The CDR3 spells CASSLATPGLGTGELFF. CDR3 coding DNA: TGCGCCAGCAGCTTGGCCACCCCAGGGCTCGGCACCGGGGAGCTGTTTTTT.